The 26 T cell receptor beta chains listed next were all sequenced from one sample in a study of patients and donors after allogeneic stem cell transplantation. TCRdb redid the calling of the RT-PCR reads with MiXCR, one entry per CDR3 protein. This table has over 350,000 distinct CDR3 sequences, 16% appearing once. The sample taken for sequencing was blood, either unsorted or a sorted T cell fraction (not recorded which). Every receptor here comes from a human donor who was either an allogeneic HSCT recipient or a stem cell or donor lymphocyte infusion donor (not recorded which). It is not recorded whose cells these are; they may come from a transplant donor.

This chain joins TRBV6-1 and TRBJ2-3; 8 bases map to TRBD2. Germline loops: CDR1 MNHNS, CDR2 SASEGT. V trimming: 4 bases; J trimming: 4 bases; junction bases outside the gene matches: 16. The CDR3 has 18 amino acids. CDR3: CASSARRGGESFPDTQYF. CDR3 DNA sequence: TGTGCCAGCAGTGCCAGACGGGGGGGTGAGAGCTTCCCAGATACGCAGTATTTT.

The chain joins TRBV20-1 to TRBJ1-1; D remains ambiguous. This CDR3 comprises 13 residues. The germline V gene has CDR1 DFQATT and CDR2 SNEGSKA (reference sequence). V gave up 6 bases and J gave up 4 bases, with 15 bases separating them. Written as DNA, the CDR3 is TGCAGTGCCATGACGCTACGACCCACTGAAGCTTTCTTT. The encoded protein is CSAMTLRPTEAFF.

J is TRBJ2-2 and V is TRBV7-2; D is undetermined. Trimming took 5 bases from V and 7 from J, leaving 14 bases between them. The CDR3 is made up of 14 amino acids. Germline V lookup: CDR1 SGHTA, CDR2 FQGNSA. CDR3 sequence: CASSPMLGFGELFF. In nucleotides, the CDR3 is TGTGCCAGCAGCCCTATGTTAGGGTTCGGGGAGCTGTTTTTT.

The CDR3 loop is CASSQPTSGSFLEQFF. The CDR3 DNA sequence: TGCGCCAGCAGCCAGCCGACTAGCGGGAGCTTCTTGGAGCAGTTCTTC. The chain employs TRBV4-1 and TRBJ2-1; TRBD2 matches 12 bases. V shed 3 bases and J 10 bases; nucleotides not matched to a gene: 10. The CDR3 length is 16 residues. CDR1 MGHRA and CDR2 YSYEKL come from the germline V gene.

The chain has TRBV4-1 and TRBJ2-5, with a tentative D call TRBD2 (6 bases). The V gene's germline CDR1 is MGHRA and CDR2 YSYEKL. Trimming left V 2 bases short and J 0 bases short, with 10 bases between. The CDR3 extends over 15 amino acids. The CDR3 bases are TGCGCCAGCAGCCAACGGACGGGGGACCAAGAGACCCAGTACTTC. Its translation is CASSQRTGDQETQYF.

The V and J genes are TRBV7-9 and TRBJ2-4; TRBD1 matches at 7 bases. Trimming cost V 8 bases and J 4 bases; bases outside gene matches: 8. The CDR3 spans 14 residues. Germline V gene sequence: CDR1 SEHNR, CDR2 FQNEAQ (reference sequence). CDR3 nucleotide sequence: TGTGCCAGCGACAGGGTAAACGCTAAAAACATTCAGTACTTC. This gives the protein CASDRVNAKNIQYF.

This chain connects TRBV7-6 to TRBJ1-2; D is uncertain. The CDR3 loop spans 15 amino acids. Germline V gene lookup returns CDR1 SGHVS and CDR2 FNYEAQ. Trimming removed 5 bases at V and 6 bases at J, with 19 bases between. The CDR3 bases are TGTGCCAGCAGCCCCCTGGCAGTTGGTGCTGATGGCTACACCTTC. This gives the protein CASSPLAVGADGYTF. Together with reference TRBV7-6 and TRBJ1-2, the CDR3 gives the full variable domain: GAGVSQSPRYKVTKRGQDVALRCDPISGHVSLYWYRQALGQGPEFLTYFNYEAQQDKSGLPNDRFSAERPEGSISTLTIQRTEQRDSAMYRCASSPLAVGADGYTFGSGTRLTVV.

This clonotype has just a few counts. The V and J genes are TRBV7-3 and TRBJ2-1, with D perhaps TRBD2 (6 bases). Trimming stripped 1 base from V and 7 bases from J, with 11 bases between. The CDR3 consists of 14 residues. Germline V gene lookup returns CDR1 SGHTA and CDR2 FQGTGA. The CDR3 loop is CASSLKGGVNEQFF. The CDR3 nucleotides are TGTGCCAGCAGCTTAAAGGGCGGGGTAAATGAGCAGTTCTTC.

The chain links TRBV2 to TRBJ2-3; D unclear. Trimming removed 5 bases at V and 1 base at J, with 10 bases between. In germline, CDR1 is SNHLY, CDR2 FYNNEI. The CDR3 is made up of 14 amino acids. The CDR3 coding sequence is TGTGCCAGCAGTTTGACTCGACGCACAGATACGCAGTATTTT. Translating it yields CASSLTRRTDTQYF.

In this sample, this clonotype turned up a few times. The chain is built from TRBV29-1 and TRBJ1-1, with unresolved D. Per germline, CDR1 SQVTM and CDR2 ANQGSEA. The CDR3 contains 12 residues. Trimming cost V 8 bases and J 0 bases, with 10 bases left between them. The CDR3 loop is CSSTDLNTEAFF. The DNA for the CDR3 is TGCAGCAGTACAGATTTGAACACTGAAGCTTTCTTT.

This chain connects TRBV6-1 to TRBJ1-1; TRBD1 matches 7 bases. With V trimmed by 2 bases and J by 2 bases, 14 bases remained unmatched. CDR1 and CDR2 from the germline V gene are MNHNS and SASEGT. The CDR3 spans 18 residues. The CDR3 loop reads CASSEKTGRARRNTEAFF. CDR3 DNA sequence: TGTGCCAGCAGTGAAAAGACAGGGCGGGCAAGGCGAAACACTGAAGCTTTCTTT.

In its sample, this clonotype was seen a few times. Its ends do not fully match the called genes, so a read error is possible. The chain is built from TRBV3-1 and TRBJ2-5, with 9 bases aligning to TRBD1. The CDR3 runs to 15 residues. Germline V gene data show CDR1 as LGHDT and CDR2 as YNNKEL (reference sequence). The CDR3 bases are TGTGCCAGCAACCAACAACAGGGGGCTTTAGAGACCCAGTACTTC. Translation: CASNQQQGALETQYF.

This clonotype was observed a handful of times. The chain has TRBV9 and TRBJ2-7, with D tentatively TRBD2 (5 bases). This CDR3 has 11 amino acids. Trimming removed 0 bases from V and 7 bases from J, with 5 bases in between. Germline values: CDR1 SGDLS, CDR2 YYNGEE. The CDR3 reads CASSVGEEQYF. CDR3 DNA: TGTGCCAGCAGCGTAGGGGAGGAGCAGTACTTC.

A few counts support this clonotype. V usage is TRBV3-1 and J usage is TRBJ2-1, with 9 bases fitting TRBD2. V shed 4 bases and J 6 bases; nucleotides not matched to a gene: 10. The CDR3 is 16 residues long. Germline-derived CDR1 and CDR2 are LGHDT and YNNKEL (reference sequence). For the CDR3, the DNA is TGTGCCAGCAGCCTTGGGGGCGGGAGGGCTCGCAATGAGCAGTTCTTC. This gives the protein CASSLGGGRARNEQFF.

The sample holds a few counts of this clonotype. The J gene is TRBJ2-7, the V gene TRBV27; 9 nucleotides match TRBD2. The germline CDR1 and CDR2 sequences are MNHEY and SMNVEV (reference sequence). The ends lost 3 bases at V and 3 bases at J; junction bases unmatched: 15. The CDR3 runs 18 residues. CDR3 sequence (DNA): TGTGCCAGCAGTTTTACTCCCCCCGTGGCGGGAGGGAACTACGAGCAGTACTTC. Its protein product is CASSFTPPVAGGNYEQYF.

V is TRBV12-5 and J is TRBJ2-2; TRBD2 matches at 9 bases. The CDR3 has 16 amino acids. With 4 bases clipped from V and 5 bases from J, the junction kept 8 bases outside the gene matches. The germline gives CDR1 LGHNT, CDR2 FRNRAP. The CDR3 coding sequence is TGTGCTAGTGGTTCCTATAGCGGGAGTGGAACCGGGGAGCTGTTTTTT. It yields the protein CASGSYSGSGTGELFF.

CDR3 residues: CASSLRWRTGPEAFF. The CDR3 nucleotides read TGTGCCAGCAGCTTACGTTGGCGGACAGGCCCTGAAGCTTTCTTT. The J gene is TRBJ1-1, the V gene TRBV5-5, with 7 nucleotides matching TRBD1. CDR1 and CDR2 (germline): SGHKS, YYEKEE (reference sequence). The CDR3 is 15 residues long. V was clipped by 2 bases and J by 6 bases; unmatched bases: 10.

In its sample, this clonotype was seen a few times. The V call is TRBV7-9, the J call TRBJ1-2; D may be TRBD1 (5 bases). Trimming took off 3 bases at V and 8 bases at J, with 7 bases between the two ends. Germline CDR1 and CDR2: SEHNR and FQNEAQ (reference sequence). The CDR3 runs 11 residues. The DNA of the CDR3 is TGTGCCAGCAGCTTCAGGGAGGGCTACACCTTC. Amino acid sequence: CASSFREGYTF.

The chain carries TRBV7-3 and TRBJ2-1, with 7 nucleotides matching TRBD2. Germline V gives CDR1 SGHTA, CDR2 FQGTGA. Unmatched junction bases numbered 10, after V lost 1 base and J lost 7 bases. CDR3 length equals 16 residues. The CDR3 sequence: CASSLIVTSKLNEQFF. CDR3 DNA sequence: TGTGCCAGCAGCTTAATTGTGACTAGCAAGTTGAATGAGCAGTTCTTC.

This clonotype was found a few times. The genes are TRBV5-5 and TRBJ1-5, with D maybe TRBD1 (5 bases). The CDR3 is made up of 16 amino acids. Germline-derived CDR1 and CDR2 are SGHKS and YYEKEE (reference sequence). Deletions cut 1 base from V and 1 base from J, with 12 bases between. The CDR3 loop reads CASSLLGGSSNQPQHF. The CDR3 DNA follows: TGTGCCAGCAGCTTGCTGGGGGGTTCGAGCAATCAGCCCCAGCATTTT.

This clonotype was detected a few times. The chain has TRBV14 and TRBJ1-2; D unclear. This CDR3 region has 13 residues. The V gene lost 1 base and the J gene lost 6 bases, with 9 bases spanning the gap. Germline CDR1 is SGHDN and CDR2 is FVKESK. CDR3 sequence (DNA): TGTGCCAGCAGCCAAGTCCCAGGCAATGGCTACACCTTC. It encodes CASSQVPGNGYTF.

This clonotype was seen a few times. The V and J genes are TRBV12-3 or TRBV12-4 and TRBJ2-4; 8 bases line up with TRBD2. CDR3 length: 16 amino acids. The ends lost 2 bases at V and 7 bases at J; junction bases unmatched: 10. The CDR3 DNA reads as TGTGCCAGCAGTTTATGGACTAGCTGGGGAGGGAACATTCAGTACTTC. As protein: CASSLWTSWGGNIQYF.

V and J are TRBV4-3 and TRBJ2-2; perhaps TRBD2 as D (5 bases). The CDR3 extends over 13 amino acids. Germline V gene sequence: CDR1 LGHNA, CDR2 YSLEER. Trimming took 7 bases from V and 4 from J, leaving 10 bases between them. CDR3 in DNA: TGCGCCAGCACCCCGGGAACCACCGGGGAGCTGTTTTTT. It specifies CASTPGTTGELFF.

The chain is built from TRBV20-1 and TRBJ2-1; 7 bases fit TRBD1. There are 14 residues in the CDR3. V dropped 5 bases and J dropped 2; count of bases not matched to a gene: 6. CDR1 DFQATT and CDR2 SNEGSKA come from the germline V gene (reference sequence). In DNA, the CDR3 is TGCAGTGCTGCTGGGGGACAGCCCTACAATGAGCAGTTCTTC. Translated: CSAAGGQPYNEQFF.

This clonotype was picked up many times. The rearrangement joins TRBV2 to TRBJ2-5, with TRBD1 matching over 7 bases. After removal of 0 bases from V and 5 bases from J, the junction contained 9 bases not matched to a gene. The germline CDR1 and CDR2 sequences are SNHLY and FYNNEI. The CDR3 is made up of 16 amino acids. The CDR3 spells CASSEALRGRGETQYF. In DNA, the CDR3 is TGTGCCAGCAGTGAAGCGCTTCGCGGCAGGGGGGAGACCCAGTACTTC. The entire variable domain, with the rest obtained from reference TRBV2 and TRBJ2-5, is as follows: EPEVTQTPSHQVTQMGQEVILRCVPISNHLYFYWYRQILGQKVEFLVSFYNNEISEKSEIFDDQFSVERPDGSNFTLKIRSTKLEDSAMYFCASSEALRGRGETQYFGPGTRLLVL.

This clonotype has ten or more counts. The chain links TRBV4-1 to TRBJ2-4; unclear D gene. Germline CDR1 MGHRA, CDR2 YSYEKL. This CDR3 is built from 15 residues. Between the trimmed V and J ends, which lost 1 base and 0 bases, there was a span of 7 bases. CDR3 sequence (DNA): TGCGCCAGCAGCCAAGTGCCCCTAGCCAAAAACATTCAGTACTTC. Encoded protein: CASSQVPLAKNIQYF.